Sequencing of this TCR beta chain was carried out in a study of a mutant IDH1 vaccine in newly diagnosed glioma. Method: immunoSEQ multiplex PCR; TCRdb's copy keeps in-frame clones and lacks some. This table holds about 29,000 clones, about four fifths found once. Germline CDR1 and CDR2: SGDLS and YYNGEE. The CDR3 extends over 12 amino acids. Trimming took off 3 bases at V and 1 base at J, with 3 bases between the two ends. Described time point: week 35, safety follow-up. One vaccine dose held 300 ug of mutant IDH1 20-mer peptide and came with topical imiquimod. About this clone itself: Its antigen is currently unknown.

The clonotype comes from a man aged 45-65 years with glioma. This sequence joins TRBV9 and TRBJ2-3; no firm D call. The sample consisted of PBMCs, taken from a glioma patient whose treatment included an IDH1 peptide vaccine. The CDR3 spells CASSGRTDTQYF. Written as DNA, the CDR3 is TGTGCCAGCAGCGGGCGCACAGATACGCAGTATTTT. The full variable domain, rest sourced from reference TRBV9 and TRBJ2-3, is DSGVTQTPKHLITATGQRVTLRCSPRSGDLSVYWYQQSLDQGLQFLIQYYNGEERAKGNILERFSAQQFPDLHSELNLSSLELGDSALYFCASSGRTDTQYFGPGTRLTVL.